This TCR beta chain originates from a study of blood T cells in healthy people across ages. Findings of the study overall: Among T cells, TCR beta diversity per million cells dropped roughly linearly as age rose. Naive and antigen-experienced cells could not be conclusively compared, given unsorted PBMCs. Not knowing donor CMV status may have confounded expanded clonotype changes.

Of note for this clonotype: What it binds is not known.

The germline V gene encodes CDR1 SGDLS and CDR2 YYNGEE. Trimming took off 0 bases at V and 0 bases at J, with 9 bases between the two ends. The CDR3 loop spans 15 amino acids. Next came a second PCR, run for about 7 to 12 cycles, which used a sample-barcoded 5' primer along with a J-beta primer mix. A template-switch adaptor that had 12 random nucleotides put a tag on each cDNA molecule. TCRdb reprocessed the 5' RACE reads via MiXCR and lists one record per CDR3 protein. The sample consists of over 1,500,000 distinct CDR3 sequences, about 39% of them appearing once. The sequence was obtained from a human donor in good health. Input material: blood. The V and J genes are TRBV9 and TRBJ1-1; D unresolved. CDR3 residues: CASSVAEQMNTEAFF. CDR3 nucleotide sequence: TGTGCCAGCAGCGTAGCTGAACAGATGAACACTGAAGCTTTCTTT.